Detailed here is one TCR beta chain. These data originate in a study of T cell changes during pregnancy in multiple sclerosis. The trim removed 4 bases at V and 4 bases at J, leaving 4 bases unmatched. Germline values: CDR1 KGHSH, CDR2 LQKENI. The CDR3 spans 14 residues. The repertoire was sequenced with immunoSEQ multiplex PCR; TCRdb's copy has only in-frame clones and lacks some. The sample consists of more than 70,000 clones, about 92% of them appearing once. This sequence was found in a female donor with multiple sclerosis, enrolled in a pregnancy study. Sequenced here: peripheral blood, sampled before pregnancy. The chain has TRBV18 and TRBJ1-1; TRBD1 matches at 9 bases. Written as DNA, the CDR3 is TGTGCCAGCTCACAGACAGGGGGAGGCACTGAAGCTTTCTTT. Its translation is CASSQTGGGTEAFF. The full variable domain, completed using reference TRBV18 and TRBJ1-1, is NAGVMQNPRHLVRRRGQEARLRCSPMKGHSHVYWYRQLPEEGLKFMVYLQKENIIDESGMPKERFSAEFPKEGPSILRIQQVVRGDSAAYFCASSQTGGGTEAFFGQGTRLTVV.